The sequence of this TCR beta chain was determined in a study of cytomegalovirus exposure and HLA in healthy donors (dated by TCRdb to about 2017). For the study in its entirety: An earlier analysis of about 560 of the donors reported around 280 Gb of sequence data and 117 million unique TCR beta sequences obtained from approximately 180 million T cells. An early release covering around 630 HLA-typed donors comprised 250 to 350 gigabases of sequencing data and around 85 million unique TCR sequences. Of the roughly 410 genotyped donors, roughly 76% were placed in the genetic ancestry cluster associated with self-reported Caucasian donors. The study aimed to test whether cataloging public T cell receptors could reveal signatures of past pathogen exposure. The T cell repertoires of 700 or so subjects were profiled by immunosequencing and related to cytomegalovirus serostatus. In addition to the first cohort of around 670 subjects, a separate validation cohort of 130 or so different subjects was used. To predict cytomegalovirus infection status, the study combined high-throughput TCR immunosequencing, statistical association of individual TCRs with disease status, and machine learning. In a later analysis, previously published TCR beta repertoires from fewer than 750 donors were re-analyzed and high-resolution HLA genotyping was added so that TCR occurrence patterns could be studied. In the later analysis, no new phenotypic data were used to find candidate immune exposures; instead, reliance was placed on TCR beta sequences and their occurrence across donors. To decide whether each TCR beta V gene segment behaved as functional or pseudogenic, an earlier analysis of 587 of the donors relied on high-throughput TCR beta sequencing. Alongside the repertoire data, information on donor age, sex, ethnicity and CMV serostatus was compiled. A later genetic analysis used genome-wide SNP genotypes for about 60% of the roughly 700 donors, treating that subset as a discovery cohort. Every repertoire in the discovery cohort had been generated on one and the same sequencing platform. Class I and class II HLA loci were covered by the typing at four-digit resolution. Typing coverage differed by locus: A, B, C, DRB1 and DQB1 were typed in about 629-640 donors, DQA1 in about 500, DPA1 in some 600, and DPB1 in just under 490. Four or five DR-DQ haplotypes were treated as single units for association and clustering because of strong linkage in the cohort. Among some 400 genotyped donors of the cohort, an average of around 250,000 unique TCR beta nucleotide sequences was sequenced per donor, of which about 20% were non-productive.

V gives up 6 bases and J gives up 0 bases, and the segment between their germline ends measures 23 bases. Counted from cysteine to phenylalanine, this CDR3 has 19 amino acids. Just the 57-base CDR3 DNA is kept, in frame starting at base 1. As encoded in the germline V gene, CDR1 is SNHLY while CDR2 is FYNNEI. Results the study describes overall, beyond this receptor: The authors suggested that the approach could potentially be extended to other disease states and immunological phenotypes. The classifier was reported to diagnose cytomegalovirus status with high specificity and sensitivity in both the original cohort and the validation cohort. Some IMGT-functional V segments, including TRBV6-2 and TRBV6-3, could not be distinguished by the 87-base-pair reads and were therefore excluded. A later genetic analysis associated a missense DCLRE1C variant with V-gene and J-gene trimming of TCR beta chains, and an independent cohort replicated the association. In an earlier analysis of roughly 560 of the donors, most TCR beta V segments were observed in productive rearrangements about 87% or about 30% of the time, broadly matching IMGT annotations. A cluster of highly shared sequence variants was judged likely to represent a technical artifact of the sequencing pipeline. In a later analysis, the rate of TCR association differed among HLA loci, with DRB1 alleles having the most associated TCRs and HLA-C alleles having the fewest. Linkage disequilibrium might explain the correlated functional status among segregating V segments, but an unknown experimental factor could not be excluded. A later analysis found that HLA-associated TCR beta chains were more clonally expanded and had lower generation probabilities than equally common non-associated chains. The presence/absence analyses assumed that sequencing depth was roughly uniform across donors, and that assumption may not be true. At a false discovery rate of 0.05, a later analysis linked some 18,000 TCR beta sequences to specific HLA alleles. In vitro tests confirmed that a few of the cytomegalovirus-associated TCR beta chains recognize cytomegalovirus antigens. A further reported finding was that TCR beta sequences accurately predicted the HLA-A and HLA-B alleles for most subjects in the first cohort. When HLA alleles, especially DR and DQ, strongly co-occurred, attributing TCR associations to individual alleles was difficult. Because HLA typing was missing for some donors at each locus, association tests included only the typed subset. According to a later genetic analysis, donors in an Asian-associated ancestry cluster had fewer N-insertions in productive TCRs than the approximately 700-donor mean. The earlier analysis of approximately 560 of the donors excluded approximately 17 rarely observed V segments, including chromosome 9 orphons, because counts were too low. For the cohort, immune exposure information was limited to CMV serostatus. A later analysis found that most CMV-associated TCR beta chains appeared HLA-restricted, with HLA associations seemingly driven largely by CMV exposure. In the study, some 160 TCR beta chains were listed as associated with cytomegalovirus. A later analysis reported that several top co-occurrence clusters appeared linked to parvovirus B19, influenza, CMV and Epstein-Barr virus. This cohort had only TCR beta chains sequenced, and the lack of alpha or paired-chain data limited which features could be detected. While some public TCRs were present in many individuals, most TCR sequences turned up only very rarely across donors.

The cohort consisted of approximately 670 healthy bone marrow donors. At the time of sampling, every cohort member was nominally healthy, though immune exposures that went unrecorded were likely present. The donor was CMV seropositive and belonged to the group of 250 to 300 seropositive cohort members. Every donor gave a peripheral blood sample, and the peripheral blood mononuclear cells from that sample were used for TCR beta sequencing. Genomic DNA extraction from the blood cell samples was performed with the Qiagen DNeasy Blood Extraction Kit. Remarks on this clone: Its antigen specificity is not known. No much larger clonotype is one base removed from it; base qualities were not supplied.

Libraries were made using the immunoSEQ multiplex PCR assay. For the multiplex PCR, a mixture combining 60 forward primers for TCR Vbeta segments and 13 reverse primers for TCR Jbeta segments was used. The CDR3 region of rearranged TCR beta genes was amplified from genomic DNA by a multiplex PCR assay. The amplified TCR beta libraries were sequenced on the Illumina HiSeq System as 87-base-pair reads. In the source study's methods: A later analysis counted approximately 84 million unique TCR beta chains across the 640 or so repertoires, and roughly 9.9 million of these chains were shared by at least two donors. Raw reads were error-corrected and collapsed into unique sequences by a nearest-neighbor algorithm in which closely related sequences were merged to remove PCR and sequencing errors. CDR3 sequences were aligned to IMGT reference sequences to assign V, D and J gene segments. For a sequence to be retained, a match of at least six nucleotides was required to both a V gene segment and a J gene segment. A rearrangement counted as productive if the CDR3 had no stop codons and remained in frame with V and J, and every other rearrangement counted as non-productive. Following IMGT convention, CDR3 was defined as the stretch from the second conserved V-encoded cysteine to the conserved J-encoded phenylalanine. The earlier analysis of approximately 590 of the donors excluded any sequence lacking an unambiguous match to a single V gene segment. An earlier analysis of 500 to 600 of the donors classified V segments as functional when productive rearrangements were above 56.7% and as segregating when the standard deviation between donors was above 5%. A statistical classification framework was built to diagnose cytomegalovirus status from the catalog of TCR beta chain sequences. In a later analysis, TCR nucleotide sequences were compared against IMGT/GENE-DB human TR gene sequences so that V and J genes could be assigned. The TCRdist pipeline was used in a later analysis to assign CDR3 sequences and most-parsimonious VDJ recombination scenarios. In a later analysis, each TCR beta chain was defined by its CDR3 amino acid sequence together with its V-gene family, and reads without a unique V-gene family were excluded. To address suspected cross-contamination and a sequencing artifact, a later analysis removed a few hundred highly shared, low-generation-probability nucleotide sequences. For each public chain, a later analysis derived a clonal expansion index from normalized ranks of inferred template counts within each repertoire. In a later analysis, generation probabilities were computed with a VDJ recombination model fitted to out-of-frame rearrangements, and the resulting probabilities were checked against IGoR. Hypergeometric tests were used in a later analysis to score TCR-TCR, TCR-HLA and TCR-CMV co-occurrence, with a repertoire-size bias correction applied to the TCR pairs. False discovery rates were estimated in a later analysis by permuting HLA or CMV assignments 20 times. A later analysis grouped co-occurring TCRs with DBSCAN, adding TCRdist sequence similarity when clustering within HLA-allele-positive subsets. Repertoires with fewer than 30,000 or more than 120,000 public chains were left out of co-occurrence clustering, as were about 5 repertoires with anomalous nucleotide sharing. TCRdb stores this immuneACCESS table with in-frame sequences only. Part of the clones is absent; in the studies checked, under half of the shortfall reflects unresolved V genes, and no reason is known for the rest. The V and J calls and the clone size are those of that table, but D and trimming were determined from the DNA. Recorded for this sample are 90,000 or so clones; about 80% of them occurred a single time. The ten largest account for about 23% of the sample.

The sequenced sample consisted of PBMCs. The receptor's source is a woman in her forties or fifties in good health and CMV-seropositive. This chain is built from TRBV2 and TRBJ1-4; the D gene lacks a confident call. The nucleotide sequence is TGTGCCAGCAGCGCCTTAAGACACTGGGCTACTGCAACTAATGAAAAACTGTTTTTT. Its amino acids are CASSALRHWATATNEKLFF.